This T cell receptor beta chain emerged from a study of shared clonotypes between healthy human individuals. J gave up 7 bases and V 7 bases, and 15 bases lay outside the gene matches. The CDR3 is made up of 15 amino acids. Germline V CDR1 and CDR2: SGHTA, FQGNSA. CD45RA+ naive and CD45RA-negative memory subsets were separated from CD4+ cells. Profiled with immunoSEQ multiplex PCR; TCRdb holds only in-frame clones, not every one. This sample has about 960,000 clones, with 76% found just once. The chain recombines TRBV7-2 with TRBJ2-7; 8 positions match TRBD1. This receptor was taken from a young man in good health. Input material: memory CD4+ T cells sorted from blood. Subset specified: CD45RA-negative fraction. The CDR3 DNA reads TGTGCCAGCACACTCGACAGACAGGGGCCCAGGGAGCAGTACTTC. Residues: CASTLDRQGPREQYF.